The rows below give T cell receptor beta chains drawn from one sample of a study of T cells in Graves' hyperthyroidism and ophthalmopathy. TCRdb processed the multiplex PCR reads anew with MiXCR; each CDR3 protein has one entry. The sample holds hundreds of thousands of distinct CDR3 sequences, 14% seen once. Sequencing input: blood. These receptors all stem from a young woman with Graves' hyperthyroidism. Both conserved end residues are part of each CDR3. Each record gives: clone size, V gene, D gene, J gene, CDR3 DNA, CDR3 protein. A D gene is named only where the DNA matches it firmly. Rows may omit the clone size; those that give it use once, few, many or a size class.

clone size: many
V gene: TRBV4-1
D gene: TRBD1
J gene: TRBJ2-7
CDR3 DNA: TGCGCCAGCAGACCTGGACAGGGGAGCTCCTACGAGCAGTACTTC
CDR3 protein: CASRPGQGSSYEQYF

clone size: many
V gene: TRBV28
D gene: TRBD2
J gene: TRBJ2-2
CDR3 DNA: TGTGCCAGCAGTCCGACTAGCGGGAGGGCCTTGGGCGGGGAGCTGTTTTTT
CDR3 protein: CASSPTSGRALGGELFF

clone size: -
V gene: TRBV28
D gene: -
J gene: TRBJ1-2
CDR3 DNA: TGTGCCAGCAGTTCGTTCCCGGGGCAGCCGTATGGCTACACCTTC
CDR3 protein: CASSSFPGQPYGYTF

clone size: -
V gene: TRBV28
D gene: TRBD2
J gene: TRBJ2-5
CDR3 DNA: TGTGCCAGCAGTCCCCCTAGCGGGAAAACTTACTTC
CDR3 protein: CASSPPSGKTYF

clone size: few
V gene: TRBV7-9
D gene: -
J gene: TRBJ1-2
CDR3 DNA: TGTGCCAGCAGCTTCGGTCCGGATGGCTACACCTTC
CDR3 protein: CASSFGPDGYTF

clone size: -
V gene: TRBV5-1
D gene: -
J gene: TRBJ2-3
CDR3 DNA: TGCGCCAGCAGCCTTGGATCGTCAGATACGCAGTATTTT
CDR3 protein: CASSLGSSDTQYF

clone size: few
V gene: TRBV29-1
D gene: -
J gene: TRBJ2-5
CDR3 DNA: TGCAGCGTTGACCGGTACCAAGAGACCCAGTACTTC
CDR3 protein: CSVDRYQETQYF

clone size: many
V gene: TRBV3-1
D gene: -
J gene: TRBJ2-1
CDR3 DNA: TGTGCCAGCGCCCCTACCTTGGGGAACTACAATGAGCAGTTCTTC
CDR3 protein: CASAPTLGNYNEQFF

clone size: many
V gene: TRBV30
D gene: -
J gene: TRBJ2-7
CDR3 DNA: TGTGCCTGGAGTGTATTTCGGTGGGCAGCCACCTACGAGCAGTACTTC
CDR3 protein: CAWSVFRWAATYEQYF

clone size: few
V gene: TRBV7-2
D gene: -
J gene: TRBJ1-5
CDR3 DNA: TGTGCCAGCAGCTTCGACAGTCCGAATCAGCCCCAGCATTTT
CDR3 protein: CASSFDSPNQPQHF

clone size: -
V gene: TRBV4-1
D gene: -
J gene: TRBJ1-1
CDR3 DNA: TGCGCCAGCAGCCAAGACCTCGCGACAGTTGAAGCTTTCTTT
CDR3 protein: CASSQDLATVEAFF

clone size: many
V gene: TRBV30
D gene: TRBD2
J gene: TRBJ2-1
CDR3 DNA: TGTGCCTGGAGAGAGAGCGGGAGGGCCCGCAATGAGCAGTTCTTC
CDR3 protein: CAWRESGRARNEQFF

clone size: -
V gene: TRBV20-1
D gene: -
J gene: TRBJ1-5
CDR3 DNA: TGCAGTGCTAGAGATCGGAGCAGCAATCAGCCCCAGCATTTT
CDR3 protein: CSARDRSSNQPQHF

clone size: many
V gene: TRBV20-1
D gene: -
J gene: TRBJ2-1
CDR3 DNA: TGCAGTTCTTTCCGGAGCGGCTACAATGAGCAGTTCTTC
CDR3 protein: CSSFRSGYNEQFF

clone size: many
V gene: TRBV9
D gene: TRBD2
J gene: TRBJ2-5
CDR3 DNA: TGTGCCAGCAGCGCTGAGGGACTAGCGGAGACCCAGTACTTC
CDR3 protein: CASSAEGLAETQYF

clone size: -
V gene: TRBV19
D gene: -
J gene: TRBJ1-1
CDR3 DNA: TGTGCCAGTATCCAGTGGGGCAGGAACACTGAAGCTTTCTTT
CDR3 protein: CASIQWGRNTEAFF

clone size: few
V gene: TRBV19
D gene: -
J gene: TRBJ1-2
CDR3 DNA: TGTGCCAGTAGTGGGGAAACGCGGTATTATGGCTACACCTTC
CDR3 protein: CASSGETRYYGYTF

clone size: few
V gene: TRBV19
D gene: -
J gene: TRBJ2-5
CDR3 DNA: TGTGCCAGTGCCCAGCTTGCAGGTTTTTTCGCCCAAGAGACCCAGTACTTC
CDR3 protein: CASAQLAGFFAQETQYF

clone size: few
V gene: TRBV6-1
D gene: -
J gene: TRBJ2-5
CDR3 DNA: TGTGCCAGCAGTGTGGTCCACCGCCGGACCCAGTACTTC
CDR3 protein: CASSVVHRRTQYF

clone size: few
V gene: TRBV7-8
D gene: TRBD2
J gene: TRBJ2-1
CDR3 DNA: TGTGCCAGTAGTATAAACGGGAGGACCTCCTACAATGAGCAGTTCTTC
CDR3 protein: CASSINGRTSYNEQFF

clone size: many
V gene: TRBV18
D gene: -
J gene: TRBJ2-2
CDR3 DNA: TGTGCCAGCTCACCTAAATCGTTGATGACCGGGGAGCTGTTTTTT
CDR3 protein: CASSPKSLMTGELFF

clone size: few
V gene: TRBV14
D gene: -
J gene: TRBJ2-1
CDR3 DNA: TGTGCCAGCAGCTTCGGGATCCGTATGGGTGAGCAGTTCTTC
CDR3 protein: CASSFGIRMGEQFF

clone size: many
V gene: TRBV12-3/TRBV12-4
D gene: TRBD2
J gene: TRBJ2-5
CDR3 DNA: TGTGCCAGCAGTTTAGAGGTAGCGGGGCCAGAGACCCAGTACTTC
CDR3 protein: CASSLEVAGPETQYF

clone size: -
V gene: TRBV29-1
D gene: -
J gene: TRBJ1-2
CDR3 DNA: TGCAGCGTTGCTACCACAAGCGGCTACACCTTC
CDR3 protein: CSVATTSGYTF